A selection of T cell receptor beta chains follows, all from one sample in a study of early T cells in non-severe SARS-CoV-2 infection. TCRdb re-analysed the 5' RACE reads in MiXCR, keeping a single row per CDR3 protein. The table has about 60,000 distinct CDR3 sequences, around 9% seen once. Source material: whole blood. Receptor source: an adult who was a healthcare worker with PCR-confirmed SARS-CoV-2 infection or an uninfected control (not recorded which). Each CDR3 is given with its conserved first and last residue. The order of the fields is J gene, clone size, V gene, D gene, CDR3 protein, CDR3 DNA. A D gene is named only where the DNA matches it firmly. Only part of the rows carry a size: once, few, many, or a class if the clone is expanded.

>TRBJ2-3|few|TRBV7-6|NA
CASSPLGEWETDTQYF
TGTGCCAGCAGCCCCCTTGGGGAGTGGGAAACAGATACGCAGTATTTT
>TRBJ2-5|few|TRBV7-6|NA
CASSLGPASQETQYF
TGTGCCAGCAGCCTCGGACCGGCCTCCCAAGAGACCCAGTACTTC
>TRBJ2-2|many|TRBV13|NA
CASSPPPRNTGELFF
TGTGCCAGCAGCCCTCCCCCTCGTAACACCGGGGAGCTGTTTTTT
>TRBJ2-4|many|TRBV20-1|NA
CSAWASKNIQYF
TGCAGTGCGTGGGCTTCCAAAAACATTCAGTACTTC
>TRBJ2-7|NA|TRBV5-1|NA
CASSLGAGTEQYF
TGCGCCAGCAGCTTGGGGGCAGGGACCGAGCAGTACTTC
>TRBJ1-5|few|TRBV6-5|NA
CASSYAGVNQPQHF
TGTGCCAGCAGTTACGCAGGGGTCAATCAGCCCCAGCATTTT
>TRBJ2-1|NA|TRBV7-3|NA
CASSLAVYNEQFF
TGTGCCAGCAGCTTAGCAGTCTACAATGAGCAGTTCTTC
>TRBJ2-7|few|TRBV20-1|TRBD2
CSARDMAGGREQYF
TGCAGTGCTAGAGATATGGCGGGAGGCAGGGAGCAGTACTTC
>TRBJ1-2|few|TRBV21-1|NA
CASSKEGLYGYTF
TGTGCCAGCAGCAAAGAGGGACTCTATGGCTACACCTTC
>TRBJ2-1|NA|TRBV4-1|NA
CASSQDGGDLNEQFF
TGCGCCAGCAGCCAAGATGGAGGGGACCTAAATGAGCAGTTCTTC
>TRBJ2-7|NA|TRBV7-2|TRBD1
CASSQQGPPDEQYF
TGTGCCAGCAGCCAACAGGGGCCCCCGGACGAGCAGTACTTC
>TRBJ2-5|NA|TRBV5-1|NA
CASSFQGEGETQYF
TGCGCCAGCAGCTTCCAGGGAGAAGGGGAGACCCAGTACTTC
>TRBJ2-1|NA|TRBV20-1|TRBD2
CSAPTLSGRAGNEQFF
TGCAGTGCTCCTACCCTTAGCGGGAGGGCCGGGAATGAGCAGTTCTTC
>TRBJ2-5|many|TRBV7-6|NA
CASSLALAETQYF
TGTGCCAGCAGCTTAGCGCTAGCAGAGACCCAGTACTTC
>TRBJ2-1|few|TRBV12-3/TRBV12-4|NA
CASSFWGKGKTYNEQFF
TGTGCCAGCAGTTTCTGGGGGAAAGGAAAAACTTACAATGAGCAGTTCTTC
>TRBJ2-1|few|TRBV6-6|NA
CASSYGGSRNEQFF
TGTGCCAGCAGTTACGGGGGGAGTAGGAATGAGCAGTTCTTC
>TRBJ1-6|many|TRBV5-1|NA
CASSLTGDGDNSPLHF
TGCGCCAGCAGCTTGACGGGGGACGGAGATAATTCACCCCTCCACTTT
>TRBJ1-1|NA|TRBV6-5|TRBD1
CASSPGTGQGNTEAFF
TGTGCCAGCAGCCCCGGGACAGGGCAAGGGAACACTGAAGCTTTCTTT
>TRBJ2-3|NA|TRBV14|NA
CASSQLLRDTQYF
TGTGCCAGCAGCCAACTCCTCCGAGATACGCAGTATTTT
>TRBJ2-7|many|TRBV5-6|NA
CASSLVYGRNYEQYF
TGTGCCAGCAGCTTGGTATATGGACGGAATTACGAGCAGTACTTC
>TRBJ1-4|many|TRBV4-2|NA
CASSQDRADPPRKLFF
TGTGCCAGCAGCCAAGATCGGGCAGATCCCCCGCGAAAACTGTTTTTT
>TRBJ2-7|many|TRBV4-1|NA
CASSQGRASGSYEQYF
TGCGCCAGCAGCCAAGGGAGAGCGAGCGGCTCCTACGAGCAGTACTTC
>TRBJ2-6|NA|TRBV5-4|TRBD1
CASSPGQARAGANVLTF
TGTGCCAGCAGCCCTGGACAGGCTAGAGCTGGGGCCAACGTCCTGACTTTC
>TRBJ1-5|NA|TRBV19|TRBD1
CASSTDRAQPQHF
TGTGCCAGTAGTACCGACAGGGCCCAGCCCCAGCATTTT
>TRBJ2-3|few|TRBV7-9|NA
CASSSPTDTQYF
TGTGCCAGCAGTTCACCCACAGATACGCAGTATTTT
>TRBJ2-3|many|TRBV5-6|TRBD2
CASSLGLAGSHTQYF
TGTGCCAGCAGCTTGGGACTAGCGGGAAGTCATACGCAGTATTTT
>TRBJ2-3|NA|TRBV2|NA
CASSEAGNRDTQYF
TGTGCCAGCAGTGAAGCGGGGAATCGAGATACGCAGTATTTT
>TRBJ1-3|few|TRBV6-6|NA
CASSDSTGYSGNTIYF
TGTGCCAGCAGTGACTCTACAGGGTACTCTGGAAACACCATATATTTT
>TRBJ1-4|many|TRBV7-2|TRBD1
CASRTGQGNEKLFF
TGTGCCAGCAGAACGGGACAGGGTAATGAAAAACTGTTTTTT
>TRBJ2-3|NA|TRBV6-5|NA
CASSWGMRESTDTQYF
TGTGCCAGCAGTTGGGGCATGAGGGAGAGCACAGATACGCAGTATTTT
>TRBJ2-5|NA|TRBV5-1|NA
CASSPETQETQYF
TGCGCCAGCAGCCCTGAAACTCAAGAGACCCAGTACTTC
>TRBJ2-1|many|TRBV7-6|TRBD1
CASSLLGQGTDEQFF
TGTGCCAGCAGCTTACTCGGACAGGGGACCGATGAGCAGTTCTTC
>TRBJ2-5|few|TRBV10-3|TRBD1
CAISLRDSMKTQYF
TGTGCCATCAGCCTCCGGGACAGCATGAAGACCCAGTACTTC
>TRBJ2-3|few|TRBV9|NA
CASSLAGPSSTDTQYF
TGTGCCAGCAGCCTTGCGGGTCCTTCTAGCACAGATACGCAGTATTTT
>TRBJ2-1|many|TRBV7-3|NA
CASSLIQENEQFF
TGTGCCAGCAGCTTAATTCAGGAAAATGAGCAGTTCTTC
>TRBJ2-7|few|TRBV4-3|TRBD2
CASSQLAGGANYEQYF
TGCGCCAGCAGCCAACTAGCGGGAGGAGCCAACTACGAGCAGTACTTC
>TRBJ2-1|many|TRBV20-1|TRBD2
CRAKRDTNEQFF
TGCAGGGCTAAGCGGGATACGAATGAGCAGTTCTTC
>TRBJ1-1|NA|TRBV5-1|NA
CASSLRAGANTEAFF
TGCGCCAGCAGCTTGAGGGCAGGGGCGAACACTGAAGCTTTCTTT
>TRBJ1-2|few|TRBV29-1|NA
CSVVASNYGYTF
TGCAGCGTTGTAGCCAGCAACTATGGCTACACCTTC
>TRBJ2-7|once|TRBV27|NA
CASSIRGWEQYF
TGTGCCAGCAGTATCAGGGGATGGGAGCAGTACTTC
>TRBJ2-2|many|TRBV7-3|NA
CASSFQATGELFF
TGTGCCAGCAGCTTCCAGGCTACCGGGGAGCTGTTTTTT
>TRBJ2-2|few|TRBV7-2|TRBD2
CASSLDRPFGLAGGATGELFF
TGTGCCAGCAGCCTCGACAGACCCTTTGGACTAGCGGGAGGGGCCACCGGGGAGCTGTTTTTT
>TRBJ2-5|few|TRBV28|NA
CASTINTGGAWETQYF
TGTGCCAGCACTATAAACACAGGGGGGGCCTGGGAGACCCAGTACTTC
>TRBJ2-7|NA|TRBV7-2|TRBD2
CASSLDPSGFNEQYF
TGTGCCAGCAGCTTGGACCCTAGCGGGTTCAACGAGCAGTACTTC
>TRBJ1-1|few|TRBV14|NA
CASSPTIPEAFF
TGTGCCAGCAGCCCCACAATCCCTGAAGCTTTCTTT
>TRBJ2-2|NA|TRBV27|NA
CASSLRLATHTGELFF
TGTGCCAGCAGTTTAAGGCTAGCGACGCACACCGGGGAGCTGTTTTTT
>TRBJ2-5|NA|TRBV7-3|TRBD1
CASSLRAGGQETQYF
TGTGCCAGCAGCTTAAGAGCAGGGGGCCAAGAGACCCAGTACTTC
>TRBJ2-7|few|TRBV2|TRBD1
CASSRGQGAPYEQYF
TGTGCCAGCAGTAGGGGACAGGGGGCACCCTACGAGCAGTACTTC